The rows below give T cell receptor beta chains drawn from one sample of a study of early T cells in non-severe SARS-CoV-2 infection. TCRdb passed the 5' RACE reads through MiXCR, listing each CDR3 protein once. This sample has some 57,000 distinct CDR3 sequences, with around 9.3% found just once. The sample was whole blood. The receptors here all came from an adult who was a healthcare worker with PCR-confirmed SARS-CoV-2 infection or an uninfected control (not recorded which). Both conserved end residues are trimmed from each CDR3. Fields, in order: D gene, V gene, J gene, CDR3 protein. D genes are given only for firm matches.

-	TRBV2	TRBJ1-4	ASIQEVNEKLF
-	TRBV5-1	TRBJ2-1	ASSLGGLSYNEQF
-	TRBV12-3/TRBV12-4	TRBJ1-1	ASGGGTTEAF
-	TRBV2	TRBJ2-4	ASSESIDGAVAKNIQY
TRBD2	TRBV20-1	TRBJ2-1	SASSGGRNYEQF
TRBD2	TRBV20-1	TRBJ2-7	SAIGTSDYEQY
-	TRBV4-1	TRBJ2-3	ASSHVPRGNTDTQY
TRBD1	TRBV5-4	TRBJ2-5	ASSGDSQETQY
-	TRBV18	TRBJ1-1	ASSPQATEAF
TRBD1	TRBV7-3	TRBJ2-5	ASSLGQGETQY
-	TRBV12-3/TRBV12-4	TRBJ1-2	ASRKGTLSISGYT
TRBD1	TRBV3-1	TRBJ1-1	ASSQTGGDTEAF
-	TRBV2	TRBJ1-5	ASIREFSQPQH
-	TRBV7-8	TRBJ1-6	ASSLGPGGKQSPLH
-	TRBV6-6	TRBJ2-1	ASAGAWYNEQF
-	TRBV10-3	TRBJ2-5	AISDRGGGETQY
-	TRBV7-2	TRBJ2-5	ASSLVSKETQY
TRBD2	TRBV7-9	TRBJ2-1	ASGLAGANEQF
-	TRBV5-6	TRBJ2-2	ASSVIQNTGELF
TRBD1	TRBV10-1	TRBJ2-5	ASSRYRDRVEETQY
-	TRBV6-6	TRBJ1-2	ASSMTRDSTYGYT
-	TRBV11-2	TRBJ2-1	ASSLDRTANEQF
TRBD2	TRBV10-3	TRBJ2-3	ATELAGGTDTQY
-	TRBV7-2	TRBJ2-3	ASSSFGQTTDTQY
-	TRBV3-1	TRBJ1-1	ASSHRRGYTEAF
-	TRBV5-1	TRBJ2-3	ASSLARTTDTQY
-	TRBV3-1	TRBJ2-1	ASSLTSSYNEQF
-	TRBV4-1	TRBJ1-1	ASSQVAVNTEAF